This T cell receptor (beta chain) was retrieved from a study of blood T cell repertoires in COVID-19. This table comes from immunoSEQ multiplex PCR, and its TCRdb copy is limited to in-frame clones, with some not included. The profile covers under 50,000 clones, with 89% appearing a single time and around a sixth taken by the ten largest. The CDR3 spans 17 residues. Trimming took off 1 base at V and 0 bases at J, with 13 bases between the two ends. Germline values: CDR1 MNHNS, CDR2 SASEGT. The clonotype comes from a man between 65 and 80 years old with active COVID-19. The rearrangement joins TRBV6-1 to TRBJ1-5; D not certain. The sequencing input was peripheral blood. CDR3 in DNA: TGTGCCAGCAGTGAAGATGAGGGTTACGATAGCAATCAGCCCCAGCATTTT. It specifies CASSEDEGYDSNQPQHF.